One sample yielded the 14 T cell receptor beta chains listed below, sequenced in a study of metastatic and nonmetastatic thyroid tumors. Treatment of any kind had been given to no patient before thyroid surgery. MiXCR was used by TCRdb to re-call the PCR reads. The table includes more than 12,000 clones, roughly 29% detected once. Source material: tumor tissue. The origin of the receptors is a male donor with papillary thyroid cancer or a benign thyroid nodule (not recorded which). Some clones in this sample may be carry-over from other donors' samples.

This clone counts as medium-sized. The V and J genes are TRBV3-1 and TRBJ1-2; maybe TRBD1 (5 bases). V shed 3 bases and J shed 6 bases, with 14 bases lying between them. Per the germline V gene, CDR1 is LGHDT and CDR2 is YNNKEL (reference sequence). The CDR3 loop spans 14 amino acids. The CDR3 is CASSHRDLSDGYTF. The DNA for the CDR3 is TGTGCCAGCAGCCACCGGGACCTCTCGGATGGCTACACCTTC.

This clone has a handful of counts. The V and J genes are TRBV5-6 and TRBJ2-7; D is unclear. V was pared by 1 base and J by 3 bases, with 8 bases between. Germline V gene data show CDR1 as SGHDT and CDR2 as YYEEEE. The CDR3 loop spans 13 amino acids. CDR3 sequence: CASSLYNSYEQYF. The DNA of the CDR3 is TGTGCCAGCAGCTTGTATAACAGCTACGAGCAGTACTTC.

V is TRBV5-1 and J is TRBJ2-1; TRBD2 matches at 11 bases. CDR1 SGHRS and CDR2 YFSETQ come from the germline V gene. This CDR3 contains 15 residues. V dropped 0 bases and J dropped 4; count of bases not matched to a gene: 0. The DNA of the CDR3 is TGCGCCAGCAGCTTGGGACTAGCGGGATACAATGAGCAGTTCTTC. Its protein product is CASSLGLAGYNEQFF.

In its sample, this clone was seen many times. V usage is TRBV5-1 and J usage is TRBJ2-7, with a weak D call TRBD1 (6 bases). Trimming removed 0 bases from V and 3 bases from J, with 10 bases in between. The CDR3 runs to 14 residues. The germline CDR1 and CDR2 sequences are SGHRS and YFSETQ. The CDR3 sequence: CASSLAGEIYEQYF. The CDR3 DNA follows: TGCGCCAGCAGCTTGGCAGGGGAAATCTACGAGCAGTACTTC.

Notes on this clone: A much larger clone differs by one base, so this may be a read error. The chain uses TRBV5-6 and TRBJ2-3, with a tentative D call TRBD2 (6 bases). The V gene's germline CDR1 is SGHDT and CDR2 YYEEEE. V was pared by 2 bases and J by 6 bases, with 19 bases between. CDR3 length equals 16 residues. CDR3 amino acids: CASSFLLRGSWDTQYF. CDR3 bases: TGTGCCAGCAGCTTTCTACTTCGGGGGTCGTGGGATACGCAGTATTTT.

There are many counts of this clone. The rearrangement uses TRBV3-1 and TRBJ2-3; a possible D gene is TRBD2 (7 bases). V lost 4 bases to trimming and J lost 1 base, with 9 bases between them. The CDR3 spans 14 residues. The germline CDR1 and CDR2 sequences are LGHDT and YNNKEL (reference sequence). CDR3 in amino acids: CASSLGGGTDTQYF. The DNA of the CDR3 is TGTGCCAGCAGCCTAGGGGGGGGCACAGATACGCAGTATTTT.

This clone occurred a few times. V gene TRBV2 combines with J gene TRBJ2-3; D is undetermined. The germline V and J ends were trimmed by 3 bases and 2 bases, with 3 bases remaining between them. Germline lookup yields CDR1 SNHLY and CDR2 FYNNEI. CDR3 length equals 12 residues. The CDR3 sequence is CASSELTDTQYF. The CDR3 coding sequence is TGTGCCAGCAGTGAGCTCACAGATACGCAGTATTTT.

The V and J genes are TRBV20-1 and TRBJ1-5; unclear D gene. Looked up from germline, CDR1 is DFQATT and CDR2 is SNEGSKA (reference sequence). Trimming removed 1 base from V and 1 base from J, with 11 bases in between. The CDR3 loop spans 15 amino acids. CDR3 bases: TGCAGTGCTAGAGCTCTCGCGGACAGCAATCAGCCCCAGCATTTT. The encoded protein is CSARALADSNQPQHF.

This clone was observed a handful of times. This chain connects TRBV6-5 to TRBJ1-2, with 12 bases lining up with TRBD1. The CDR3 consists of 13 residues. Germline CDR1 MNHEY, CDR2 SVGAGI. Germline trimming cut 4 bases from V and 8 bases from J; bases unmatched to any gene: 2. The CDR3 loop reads CASSSGTGGGYTF. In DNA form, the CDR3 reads TGTGCCAGCAGTTCGGGGACAGGGGGCGGCTACACCTTC.

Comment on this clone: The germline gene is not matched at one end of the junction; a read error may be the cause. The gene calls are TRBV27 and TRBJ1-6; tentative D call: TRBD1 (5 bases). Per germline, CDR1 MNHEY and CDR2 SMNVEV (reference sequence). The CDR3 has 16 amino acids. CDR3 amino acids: CASSLNRDGVNSPLHF. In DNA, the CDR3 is TGTGCCAGCAGTTTAAACCGGGACGGGGTTAATTCACCTCTCCACTTT.

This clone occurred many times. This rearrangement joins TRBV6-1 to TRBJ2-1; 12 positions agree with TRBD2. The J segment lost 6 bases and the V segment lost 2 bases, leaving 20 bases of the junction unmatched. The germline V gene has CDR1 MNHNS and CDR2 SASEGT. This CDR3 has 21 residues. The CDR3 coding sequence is TGTGCCAGCAGTGAATGGAACCAGGGGACTAGCGGGCCCATGGACACCAATGAGCAGTTCTTC. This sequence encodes CASSEWNQGTSGPMDTNEQFF.

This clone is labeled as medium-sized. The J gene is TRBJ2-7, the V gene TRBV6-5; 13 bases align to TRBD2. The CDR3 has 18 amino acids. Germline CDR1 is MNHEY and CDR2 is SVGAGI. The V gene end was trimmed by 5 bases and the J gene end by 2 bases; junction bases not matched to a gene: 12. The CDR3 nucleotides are TGTGCCAGCAGTGTACTAGCGGGAGGGCCAGGGACTACCTACGAGCAGTACTTC. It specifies CASSVLAGGPGTTYEQYF.

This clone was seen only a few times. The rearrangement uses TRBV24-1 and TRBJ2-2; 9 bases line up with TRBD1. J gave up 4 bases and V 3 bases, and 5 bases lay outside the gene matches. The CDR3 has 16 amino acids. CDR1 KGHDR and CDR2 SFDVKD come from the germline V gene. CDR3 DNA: TGTGCCACCAGTGATGCGGGACAGGGTTTCACCGGGGAGCTGTTTTTT. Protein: CATSDAGQGFTGELFF.

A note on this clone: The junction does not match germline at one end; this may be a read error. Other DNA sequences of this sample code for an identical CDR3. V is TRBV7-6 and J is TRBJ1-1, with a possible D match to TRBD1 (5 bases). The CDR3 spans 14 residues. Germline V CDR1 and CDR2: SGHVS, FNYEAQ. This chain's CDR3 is CASSPTRDALRAFF. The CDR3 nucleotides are TGTGCCAGCAGCCCTACCCGGGACGCGCTGAGAGCTTTCTTC.